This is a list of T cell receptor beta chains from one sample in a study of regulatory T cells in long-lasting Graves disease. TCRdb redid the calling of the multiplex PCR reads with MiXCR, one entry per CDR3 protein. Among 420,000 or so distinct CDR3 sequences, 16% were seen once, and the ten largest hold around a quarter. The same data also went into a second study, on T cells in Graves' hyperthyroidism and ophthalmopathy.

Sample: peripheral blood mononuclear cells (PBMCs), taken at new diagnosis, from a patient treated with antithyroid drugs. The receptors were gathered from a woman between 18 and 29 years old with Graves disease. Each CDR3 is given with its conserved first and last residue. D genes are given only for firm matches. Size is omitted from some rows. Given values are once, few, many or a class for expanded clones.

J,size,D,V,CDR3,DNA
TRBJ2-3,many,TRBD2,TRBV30,CAWSVRLAGGLEGTDTQYF,TGTGCCTGGAGTGTACGACTAGCGGGAGGGCTAGAGGGCACAGATACGCAGTATTTT
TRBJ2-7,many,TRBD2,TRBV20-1,CSAGDPSGSSYEQYF,TGCAGTGCTGGAGACCCTAGCGGGAGCTCCTACGAGCAGTACTTC
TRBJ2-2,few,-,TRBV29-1,CSVEEFADTGELFF,TGCAGCGTTGAAGAGTTTGCCGACACCGGGGAGCTGTTTTTT
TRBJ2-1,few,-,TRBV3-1,CASSRQRELAEQFF,TGTGCCAGCAGCCGGCAAAGAGAATTGGCTGAGCAGTTCTTC
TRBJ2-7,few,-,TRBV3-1,CASSQAGDSYEQYF,TGTGCCAGCAGCCAAGCCGGAGACTCCTACGAGCAGTACTTC
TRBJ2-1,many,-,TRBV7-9,CASIPLNFNEQFF,TGTGCCAGCATCCCCCTTAACTTCAATGAGCAGTTCTTC
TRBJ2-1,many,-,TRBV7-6,CASSLEAVPYNEQFF,TGTGCCAGCAGCTTAGAAGCTGTGCCCTACAATGAGCAGTTCTTC
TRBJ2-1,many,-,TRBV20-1,CSAENRESYNEQFF,TGCAGTGCTGAAAACAGGGAATCCTACAATGAGCAGTTCTTC
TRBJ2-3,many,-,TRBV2,CASSEDTSTDTQYF,TGTGCCAGCAGTGAAGACACCAGCACAGATACGCAGTATTTT
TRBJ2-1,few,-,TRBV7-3,CASSFEGPGERNEQFF,TGTGCCAGCAGCTTTGAAGGGCCGGGAGAAAGAAATGAGCAGTTCTTC
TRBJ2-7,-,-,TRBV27,CATSGSSYEQYF,TGTGCCACCAGCGGAAGCTCCTACGAGCAGTACTTC
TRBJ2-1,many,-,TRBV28,CASSFTGSYNEQFF,TGTGCCAGCAGTTTCACGGGCTCCTACAATGAGCAGTTCTTC
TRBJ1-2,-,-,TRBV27,CASSQAYGFGYTF,TGTGCCAGCAGCCAAGCCTACGGCTTTGGCTACACCTTC
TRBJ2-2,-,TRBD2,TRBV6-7,CASSRGTSGIITGELFF,TGTGCCAGCAGCCGCGGGACTAGCGGGATTATCACCGGGGAGCTGTTTTTT
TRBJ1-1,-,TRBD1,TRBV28,CASSDQGQGVTEAFF,TGTGCCAGCAGTGACCAGGGACAGGGGGTCACTGAAGCTTTCTTT
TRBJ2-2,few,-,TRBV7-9,CASSLRSPVSTGELFF,TGTGCCAGCAGCTTAAGATCTCCAGTAAGCACCGGGGAGCTGTTTTTT
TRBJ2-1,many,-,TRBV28,CASSLFGGYNEQFF,TGTGCCAGCAGTTTATTCGGAGGGTATAATGAGCAGTTCTTC
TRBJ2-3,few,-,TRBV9,CASSQTWGTRTDTQYF,TGTGCCAGCAGCCAAACGTGGGGGACACGTACGGATACGCAGTATTTT
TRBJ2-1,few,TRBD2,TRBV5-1,CASRLTGLKYNEQFF,TGCGCCAGCAGGTTAACGGGACTAAAATACAATGAGCAGTTCTTC
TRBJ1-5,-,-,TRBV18,CASSPPGAGNGNQPQHF,TGTGCCAGCTCACCACCGGGGGCAGGGAATGGCAATCAGCCCCAGCATTTT
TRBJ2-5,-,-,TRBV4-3,CASSQDAQPRRETQYF,TGCGCCAGCAGCCAAGACGCCCAGCCAAGACGGGAGACCCAGTACTTC
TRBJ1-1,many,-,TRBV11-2,CASSFPPTEAFF,TGTGCCAGCAGCTTCCCCCCCACTGAAGCTTTCTTT
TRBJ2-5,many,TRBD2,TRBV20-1,CSASPLGGGQEETQYF,TGCAGTGCTTCCCCCCTGGGGGGAGGGCAGGAGGAGACCCAGTACTTC